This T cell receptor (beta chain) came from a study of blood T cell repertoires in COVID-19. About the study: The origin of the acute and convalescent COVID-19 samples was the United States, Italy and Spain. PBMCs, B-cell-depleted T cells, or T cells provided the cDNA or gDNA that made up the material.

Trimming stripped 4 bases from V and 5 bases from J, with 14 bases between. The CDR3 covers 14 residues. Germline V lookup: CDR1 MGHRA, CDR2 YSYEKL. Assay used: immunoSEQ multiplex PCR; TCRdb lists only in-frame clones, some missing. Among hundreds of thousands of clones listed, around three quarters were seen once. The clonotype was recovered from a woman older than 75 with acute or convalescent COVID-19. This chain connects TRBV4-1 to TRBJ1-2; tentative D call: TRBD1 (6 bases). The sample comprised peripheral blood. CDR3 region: CASSRATGTYGYTF. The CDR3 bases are TGCGCCAGCAGCCGGGCCACAGGGACATATGGCTACACCTTC.